This TCR beta chain was obtained from a study of T cells in tumors after PD-1 blockade. At the level of the study: Prior checkpoint blockade, systemic immunosuppressant use, or anti-cancer therapy within 4 weeks excluded patients. During anti-PD-1 treatment, some patients continued daily vismodegib 150 mg.

V lost 4 bases to trimming and J lost 3 bases, with 15 bases between them. The germline gives CDR1 SGHKS, CDR2 YYEKEE (reference sequence). This CDR3 is built from 15 residues. Input was about 616 ng to 6,500 ng of genomic DNA from tumor or blood. Clones were sequenced by immunoSEQ multiplex PCR, and TCRdb holds only the in-frame ones, with some missing. Of about 21,000 clones in the sample, over 70% were seen once. About this clone: What it binds is unknown.

Study findings and constraints: Blood contained about 42% of the tumor's TCR clonotypes.

The material sequenced was PBMCs, taken after anti-PD-1 therapy. The gene calls are TRBV5-5 and TRBJ2-3, with D possibly TRBD2 on 6 matching bases. The source of this sequence is a human donor with advanced basal cell or squamous cell carcinoma (not recorded which). The CDR3 protein is CASSPWDGGTDTQYF. The CDR3 nucleotides read TGTGCCAGCAGCCCCTGGGACGGAGGGACAGATACGCAGTATTTT. The full variable domain, in which reference TRBV5-5 and TRBJ2-3 provide the parts outside the CDR3, is DAGVTQSPTHLIKTRGQQVTLRCSPISGHKSVSWYQQVLGQGPQFIFQYYEKEERGRGNFPDRFSARQFPNYSSELNVNALLLGDSALYLCASSPWDGGTDTQYFGPGTRLTVL.